This TCR beta chain came from a study of early T cells in non-severe SARS-CoV-2 infection. TCRdb re-analysed the 5' RACE reads in MiXCR, keeping a single row per CDR3 protein. The table lists more than 45,000 distinct CDR3 sequences, 5.6% of them singletons. From germline, CDR1 is LNHDA and CDR2 SQIVND (reference sequence). The CDR3 sequence is 13 residues long. Trimming removed 0 bases from V and 7 bases from J, with 10 bases in between. This clonotype was sampled from an adult who was a healthcare worker with PCR-confirmed SARS-CoV-2 infection or an uninfected control (not recorded which). The specimen was whole blood. This chain joins TRBV19 and TRBJ2-7, with TRBD2 as a possible D gene (6 bases). CDR3 DNA sequence: TGTGCCAGTAGTATAGATACGGGGGATGAGCAGTACTTC. Encoded protein: CASSIDTGDEQYF.